Listed below are T cell receptor beta chains from one sample, sequenced in a study of neurological immune-mediated disorders. TCRdb redid the calling of the 5' RACE reads with MiXCR, one entry per CDR3 protein. This sample yields tens of thousands of distinct CDR3 sequences, of which roughly a fifth are seen a single time; around 4.7% belongs to the top ten. Sequenced: PBMCs. The receptor set was obtained from a man between 60 and 70 years old with HTLV-1-associated myelopathy (HAM/TSP). Each CDR3 is given with its conserved first and last residue. D genes are given only for firm matches. Clone size is not always given. Where it is, it says once, few, many or a class for expanded clones.

D gene	clone size	V gene	J gene	CDR3 DNA	CDR3 protein
.	.	TRBV5-1	TRBJ2-1	TGCGCCAGCAGCTTGGGCGCTTACATCGGCAATGAGCAGTTCTTC	CASSLGAYIGNEQFF
.	few	TRBV15	TRBJ2-1	TGTGCCACCAGCTCTATCAATGAGAATGAGCAGTTCTTC	CATSSINENEQFF
.	many	TRBV11-2	TRBJ2-7	TGTGCCAGCAGCCGTTTACAGGGTAGGGGCGAGCAGTACTTC	CASSRLQGRGEQYF
TRBD2	.	TRBV9	TRBJ2-2	TGTGCCAGCAGCGAGGGGATAGCGGGAGATCGCGGGGAGCTGTTTTTT	CASSEGIAGDRGELFF
.	many	TRBV5-1	TRBJ2-1	TGCGCCAGCAGCTTTGGGAGTCTCAATGAGCAGTTCTTC	CASSFGSLNEQFF
.	many	TRBV5-5	TRBJ1-1	TGTGCCAGCAGCTTTCGACCGCAGAACACTGAAGCTTTCTTT	CASSFRPQNTEAFF
.	many	TRBV9	TRBJ2-2	TGTGCCAGCAGCGTAAACGCGCGTTGGACCGGGGAGCTGTTTTTT	CASSVNARWTGELFF
.	.	TRBV20-1	TRBJ1-5	TGCAGTGCTAGAGAGGTGGGACGGAATCAGCCCCAGCATTTT	CSAREVGRNQPQHF
TRBD1	many	TRBV28	TRBJ1-1	TGTGCCAGCAGTTATCCAGGGGGCGGAAACACTGAAGCTTTCTTT	CASSYPGGGNTEAFF
.	many	TRBV5-6	TRBJ2-2	TGTGCCAGCAGCTTGGGGCAGGAGAACACCGGGGAGCTGTTTTTT	CASSLGQENTGELFF
.	many	TRBV7-2	TRBJ2-2	TGTGCCAGCAGCCTAGATTGGTCGGTTTTCGGAGGTTCCGGGGAGCTGTTTTTT	CASSLDWSVFGGSGELFF
.	many	TRBV5-6	TRBJ2-6	TGTGCCAGCAGCTTGGCTCGAGGCTCTGGGGCCAACGTCCTGACTTTC	CASSLARGSGANVLTF
.	many	TRBV27	TRBJ2-5	TGTGCCAGCAGCCTGGGACATGGGGAGACCCAGTACTTC	CASSLGHGETQYF
.	many	TRBV12-3/TRBV12-4	TRBJ1-1	TGTGCCAGCAGTTTATACGAGGGCCTTGAAGCTTTCTTT	CASSLYEGLEAFF
.	many	TRBV5-1	TRBJ1-2	TGCGCCAGCAGCTCTGACGGCCTTTGGGGCTACACCTTC	CASSSDGLWGYTF
.	many	TRBV12-3/TRBV12-4	TRBJ1-1	TGTGCCAGCAGCTTGGGGCTCAGGGGAAGGGCTTTCTTT	CASSLGLRGRAFF
TRBD1	many	TRBV11-3	TRBJ1-2	TGTGCCAGCAGCACGGGACAGGCGTCGATTAACTATGGCTACACCTTC	CASSTGQASINYGYTF
.	many	TRBV20-1	TRBJ1-5	TGCAGTGTCGATCTATATAGCAATCAGCCCCAGCATTTT	CSVDLYSNQPQHF
TRBD2	many	TRBV6-1	TRBJ2-1	TGTGCCAGCAGTCGACGGAGTGAGGGGTTCGCGGGAGGGCTAGATGAGCAGTTCTTC	CASSRRSEGFAGGLDEQFF
.	many	TRBV3-1	TRBJ1-2	TGTGCCAGCAGCCAGCCATCGGGACGGGGGACCTATGGCTACACCTTC	CASSQPSGRGTYGYTF
TRBD1	.	TRBV7-9	TRBJ2-7	TGTGCCAGCAGCTTCCCGGGACAGCGAGAAGCCGAGCAGTACTTC	CASSFPGQREAEQYF
.	many	TRBV7-2	TRBJ2-1	TGTGCCAGCAGCTTCAATGAGCAGTTCTTC	CASSFNEQFF
.	many	TRBV20-1	TRBJ2-2	TGCAGTGCTACCGCCGGGGCGGGCACCGGGGAGCTGTTTTTT	CSATAGAGTGELFF
.	many	TRBV20-1	TRBJ1-2	TGCAGTGCTAGAGATGGCGGGGTTACGGGCTACACCTTC	CSARDGGVTGYTF
TRBD2	many	TRBV20-1	TRBJ2-7	TGCAGTGCTAGAGGTCGATGGTTGGCGGGAGGCAGAGGCGAGCAGTACTTC	CSARGRWLAGGRGEQYF
TRBD1	many	TRBV5-1	TRBJ2-7	TGCGCCAGCAGCTTTTCTTACGGACAGGGACTGCGCGAGCAGTACTTC	CASSFSYGQGLREQYF